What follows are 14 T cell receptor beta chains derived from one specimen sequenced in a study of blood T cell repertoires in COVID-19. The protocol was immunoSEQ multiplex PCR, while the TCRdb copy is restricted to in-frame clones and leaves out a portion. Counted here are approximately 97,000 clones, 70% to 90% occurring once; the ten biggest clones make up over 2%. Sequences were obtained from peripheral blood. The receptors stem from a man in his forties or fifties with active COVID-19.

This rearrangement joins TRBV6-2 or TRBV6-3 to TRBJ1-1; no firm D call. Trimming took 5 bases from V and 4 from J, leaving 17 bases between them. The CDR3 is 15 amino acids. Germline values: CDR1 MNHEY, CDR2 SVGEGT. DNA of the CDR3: TGTGCCAGCAGTCCACAAGGACTGAAGGGCACTGAAGCTTTCTTT. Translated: CASSPQGLKGTEAFF.

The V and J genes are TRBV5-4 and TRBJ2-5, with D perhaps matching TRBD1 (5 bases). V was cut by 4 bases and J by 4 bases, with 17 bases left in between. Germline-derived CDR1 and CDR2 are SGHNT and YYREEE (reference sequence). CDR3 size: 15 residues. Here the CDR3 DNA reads TGTGCCAGCAGCCCGAAAGGCCTTCAGGGAGAGACCCAGTACTTC. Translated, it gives CASSPKGLQGETQYF.

Written as DNA, the CDR3 is TGCGCCAGCAGTGCTGAAGCGGGGGGGACAGATACGCAGTATTTT. It is translated as CASSAEAGGTDTQYF. This chain links TRBV5-1 with TRBJ2-3; TRBD2 matches at 10 bases. Per the germline V gene, CDR1 is SGHRS and CDR2 is YFSETQ. The CDR3 has 15 amino acids. J gave up 3 bases and V 5 bases, and 6 bases lay outside the gene matches.

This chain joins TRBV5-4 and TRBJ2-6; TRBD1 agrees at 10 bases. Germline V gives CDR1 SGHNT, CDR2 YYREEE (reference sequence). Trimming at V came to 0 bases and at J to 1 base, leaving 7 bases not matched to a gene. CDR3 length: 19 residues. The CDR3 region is CASSLGGTGASSGANVLTF. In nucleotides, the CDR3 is TGTGCCAGCAGCTTGGGTGGGACAGGGGCGAGTTCTGGGGCCAACGTCCTGACTTTC.

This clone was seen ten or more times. The CDR3 region has the DNA TGTGCCAGCAGTTATTCGGGACTAGCGGGTATTTACAATGAGCAGTTCTTC. Protein product: CASSYSGLAGIYNEQFF. The J gene is TRBJ2-1, the V gene TRBV6-2 or TRBV6-3; the match to TRBD2 covers 12 bases. Unmatched junction bases numbered 7, after V lost 3 bases and J lost 4 bases. Per the germline V gene, CDR1 is MNHEY and CDR2 is SVGEGT. CDR3 length equals 17 residues.

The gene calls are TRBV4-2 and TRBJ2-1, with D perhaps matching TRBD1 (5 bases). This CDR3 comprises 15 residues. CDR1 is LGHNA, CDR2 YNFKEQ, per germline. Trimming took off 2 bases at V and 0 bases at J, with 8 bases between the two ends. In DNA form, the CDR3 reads TGTGCCAGCAGCCAACCAGGGTCCTCCTACAATGAGCAGTTCTTC. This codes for CASSQPGSSYNEQFF.

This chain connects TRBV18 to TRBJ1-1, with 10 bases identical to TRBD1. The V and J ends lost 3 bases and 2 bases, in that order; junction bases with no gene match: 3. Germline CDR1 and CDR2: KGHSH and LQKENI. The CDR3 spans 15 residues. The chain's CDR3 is CASSPGTGANTEAFF. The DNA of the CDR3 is TGTGCCAGCTCACCTGGGACAGGGGCAAACACTGAAGCTTTCTTT.

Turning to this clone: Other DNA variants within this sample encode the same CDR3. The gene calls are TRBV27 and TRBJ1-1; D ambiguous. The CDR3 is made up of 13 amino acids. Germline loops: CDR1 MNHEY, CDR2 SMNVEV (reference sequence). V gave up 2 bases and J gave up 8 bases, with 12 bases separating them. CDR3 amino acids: CASSLGGIGEAFF. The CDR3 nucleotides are TGTGCCAGCAGTTTAGGAGGGATTGGCGAAGCTTTCTTT.

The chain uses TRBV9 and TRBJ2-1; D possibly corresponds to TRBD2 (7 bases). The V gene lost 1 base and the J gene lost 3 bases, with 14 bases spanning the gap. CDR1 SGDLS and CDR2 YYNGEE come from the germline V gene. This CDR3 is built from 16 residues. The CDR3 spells CASSVLGGLDYNEQFF. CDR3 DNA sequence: TGTGCCAGCAGCGTACTGGGGGGGCTGGACTACAATGAGCAGTTCTTC.

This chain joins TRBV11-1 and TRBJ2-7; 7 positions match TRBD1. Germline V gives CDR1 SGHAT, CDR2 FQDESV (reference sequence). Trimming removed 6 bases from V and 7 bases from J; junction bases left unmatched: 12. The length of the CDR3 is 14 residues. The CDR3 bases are TGTGCCAGCAGTTTACTGTTATCAGGGGGAGAGCAGTACTTC. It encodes CASSLLLSGGEQYF.

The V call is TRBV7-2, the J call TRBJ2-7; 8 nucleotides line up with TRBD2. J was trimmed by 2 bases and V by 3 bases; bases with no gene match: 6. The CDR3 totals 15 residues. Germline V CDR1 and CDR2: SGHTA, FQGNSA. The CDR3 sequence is CASSFGAGDTYEQYF. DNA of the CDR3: TGTGCCAGCAGCTTCGGAGCGGGGGACACCTACGAGCAGTACTTC. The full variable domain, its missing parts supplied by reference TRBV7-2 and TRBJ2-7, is GAGVSQSPSNKVTEKGKDVELRCDPISGHTALYWYRQSLGQGLEFLIYFQGNSAPDKSGLPSDRFSAERTGGSVSTLTIQRTQQEDSAVYLCASSFGAGDTYEQYFGPGTRLTVT.

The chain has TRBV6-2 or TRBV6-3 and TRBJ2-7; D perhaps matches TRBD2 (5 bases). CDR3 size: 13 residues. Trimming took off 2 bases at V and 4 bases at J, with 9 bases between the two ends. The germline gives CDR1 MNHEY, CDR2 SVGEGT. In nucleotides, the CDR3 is TGTGCCAGCAGTTACGGCCCGGGGTACGAGCAGTACTTC. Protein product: CASSYGPGYEQYF.

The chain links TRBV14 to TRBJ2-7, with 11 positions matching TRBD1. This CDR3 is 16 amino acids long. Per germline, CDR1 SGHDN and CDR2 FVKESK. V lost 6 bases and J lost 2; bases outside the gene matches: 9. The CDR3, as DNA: TGTGCCAGCAGTCCTACCCCGGGACAGGGGGCCTACGAGCAGTACTTC. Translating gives CASSPTPGQGAYEQYF.

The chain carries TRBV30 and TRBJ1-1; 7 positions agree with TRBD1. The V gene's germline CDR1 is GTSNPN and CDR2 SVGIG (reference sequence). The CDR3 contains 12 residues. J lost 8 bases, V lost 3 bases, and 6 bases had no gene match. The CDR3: CAWRRTGGEAFF. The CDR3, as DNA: TGTGCCTGGAGGAGGACAGGAGGGGAAGCTTTCTTT.